This TCR beta chain appears in the sequencing data of a study of blood T cell repertoires in COVID-19. Study information: Samples representing acute and convalescent COVID-19 were sourced from the United States, Italy and Spain.

Clones were read by immunoSEQ multiplex PCR, and TCRdb kept only the in-frame ones, dropping some. This table has approximately 92,000 clones, 80% appearing once. The CDR3 covers 15 residues. Germline loops: CDR1 SGHVS, CDR2 FNYEAQ. Trimming cost V 5 bases and J 1 base; bases outside gene matches: 6. The chain recombines TRBV7-6 with TRBJ2-7, with 9 bases that match TRBD1. This sequence was found in a man between 50 and 59 years old who had recovered from COVID-19. The material sequenced was peripheral blood. The CDR3 is CASSQRQGGSYEQYF. CDR3 nucleotide sequence: TGTGCCAGCAGCCAAAGACAGGGGGGATCCTACGAGCAGTACTTC.